These 25 T cell receptor beta chains were all obtained from the same sample, sequenced in a study of long-term antiretroviral therapy in people with HIV (dated by TCRdb to between 2022 and 2023). The immunoSEQ hsTCRB v3.0 assay was used at survey level resolution for TRB variable region sequencing. The clones in this table, taken by TCRdb from immuneACCESS, are in-frame only. Not every clone is retained; where verified, under half of the shortfall comes from an unresolved V gene, and the cause of the rest is unknown. Within this sample are tens of thousands of clones, with over 80% of them counted one time only. The leading ten clones occupy approximately 15% of the sample. Sequenced material: unsorted PBMCs, taken approximately 4.3 years after starting antiretroviral therapy. Source of these receptors: a man aged 25-40 years with HIV.

The chain has TRBV19 and TRBJ2-7, with D possibly matching TRBD2 (5 bases). Germline V gives CDR1 LNHDA, CDR2 SQIVND (reference sequence). Trimming removed 6 bases from V and 0 bases from J, with 12 bases in between. The CDR3 length is 14 residues. Here the CDR3 DNA reads TGTGCCAGTAGGGCAGCGGTTAGCTCCTACGAGCAGTACTTC. Residues: CASRAAVSSYEQYF.

CDR3 DNA: TGTGCCAGTAGTCCCGGACGGTACTCCTACGAGCAGTACTTC. It codes for CASSPGRYSYEQYF. The chain employs TRBV19 and TRBJ2-7; D ambiguous. Germline CDR1 LNHDA, CDR2 SQIVND (reference sequence). The CDR3 contains 14 residues. The V end lost 5 bases, the J end lost 0 bases, and 11 bases lay between the germline ends.

CDR3 loop: CASSSGPDTQYF. The CDR3 DNA reads TGTGCCAGCAGTTCAGGCCCCGATACGCAGTATTTT. The chain carries TRBV28 and TRBJ2-3; D is ambiguous. Germline V CDR1 and CDR2: MDHEN, SYDVKM. The CDR3 runs 12 residues. V lost 4 bases and J 6 bases, leaving 8 bases between the germline ends.

The chain combines TRBV5-4 with TRBJ2-3, with no clear D. Germline V CDR1 and CDR2: SGHNT, YYREEE (reference sequence). The V end lost 3 bases, the J end lost 6 bases, and 8 bases lay between the germline ends. The CDR3 contains 12 residues. The CDR3: CASSSPRDTQYF. CDR3 coding DNA: TGTGCCAGCAGCTCCCCCCGGGATACGCAGTATTTT.

This clone was recorded once. J is TRBJ2-7 and V is TRBV6-1; 9 positions agree with TRBD2. Unmatched junction bases numbered 9, after V lost 4 bases and J lost 2 bases. The CDR3 length is 16 residues. Germline CDR1 is MNHNS and CDR2 is SASEGT. CDR3 sequence reads: CASSGSGASGTYEQYF. The CDR3 region has the DNA TGTGCCAGCAGTGGAAGCGGGGCTAGCGGGACCTACGAGCAGTACTTC.

The rearrangement uses TRBV30 and TRBJ1-2; unclear D gene. Germline assignment: CDR1 GTSNPN and CDR2 SVGIG (reference sequence). Trimming left V 0 bases short and J 5 bases short, with 10 bases between. The CDR3 length is 13 residues. The CDR3: CAWSVLRSYGYTF. The CDR3 DNA reads TGTGCCTGGAGTGTACTCAGGTCATATGGCTACACCTTC.

The chain combines TRBV15 with TRBJ1-2, with D perhaps TRBD1 (6 bases). CDR1 is LNHNV, CDR2 YYDKDF, per germline (reference sequence). The V and J ends lost 4 bases and 7 bases respectively, with 16 bases between them. CDR3 size: 14 residues. The CDR3 loop is CATSTGLGGGGYTF. The CDR3, as DNA: TGTGCCACCAGCACCGGCCTTGGAGGGGGTGGCTACACCTTC.

The chain couples TRBV11-2 to TRBJ2-5; the match to TRBD1 covers 9 bases. CDR3 length: 14 residues. Germline V CDR1 and CDR2: SGHAT, FQNNGV. Trimming removed 2 bases from V and 5 bases from J; junction bases left unmatched: 3. The CDR3 here is CASSLIQGAETQYF. In DNA, the CDR3 is TGTGCCAGCAGCTTAATACAGGGGGCTGAGACCCAGTACTTC.

With regard to this clone: Within the sample, other DNA sequences also encode this same CDR3. The J gene is TRBJ1-5, the V gene TRBV18; 8 nucleotides agree with TRBD1. Trimming removed 6 bases from V and 4 bases from J; junction bases left unmatched: 8. Germline V gene sequence: CDR1 KGHSH, CDR2 LQKENI. This CDR3 region has 15 residues. The CDR3 sequence is CASSPGQGGNQPQHF. The CDR3 DNA is TGTGCCAGCTCCCCTGGACAGGGCGGAAATCAGCCCCAGCATTTT.

V is TRBV13 and J is TRBJ1-2, with 9 bases identical to TRBD1. The CDR3 length is 16 residues. V shed 0 bases and J 7 bases; nucleotides not matched to a gene: 9. Germline CDR1 and CDR2: PRHDT and FYEKMQ (reference sequence). CDR3 sequence reads: CASSLGRGQGVPGYTF. Here the CDR3 DNA reads TGTGCCAGCAGCTTAGGACGGGGACAGGGAGTCCCTGGCTACACCTTC.

CDR3 region: CATLAGGPYNEQFF. CDR3 DNA: TGTGCCACGCTAGCGGGGGGACCCTACAATGAGCAGTTCTTC. The chain joins TRBV10-3 to TRBJ2-1; 11 nucleotides agree with TRBD2. The CDR3 has 14 residues. V shed 10 bases and J 2 bases; nucleotides not matched to a gene: 4. Germline V gene data show CDR1 as ENHRY and CDR2 as SYGVKD.

The chain combines TRBV5-1 with TRBJ2-5; the match to TRBD1 covers 10 bases. The CDR3 covers 17 residues. The V and J ends lost 3 bases and 4 bases, in that order; junction bases with no gene match: 12. Germline CDR1 and CDR2: SGHRS and YFSETQ. In DNA, the CDR3 is TGCGCCAGCAGCTCGCACGGTCGGGGACAGGGGTTAGAGACCCAGTACTTC. This translates into CASSSHGRGQGLETQYF.

This clone was found once. The chain joins TRBV19 to TRBJ1-2; D is unresolved. V lost 8 bases and J lost 2, with 12 bases in between. CDR1 LNHDA and CDR2 SQIVND come from the germline V gene (reference sequence). This CDR3 is built from 13 residues. CDR3 in DNA: TGTGCCAGTGGGGTCGAGGGCAACTATGGCTACACCTTC. Translating gives CASGVEGNYGYTF.

Here the CDR3 DNA reads TGTGCCACCAGCAGAGGGGTAGGCGGTACTCGGTACGAGCAGTACTTC. Protein: CATSRGVGGTRYEQYF. The V call is TRBV15, the J call TRBJ2-7, with D uncertain. V was cut by 1 base and J by 4 bases, with 17 bases left in between. The CDR3 consists of 16 residues. The germline V gene has CDR1 LNHNV and CDR2 YYDKDF (reference sequence).

The rearrangement joins TRBV5-1 to TRBJ1-3; a possible D gene is TRBD1 (6 bases). The CDR3 runs 15 residues. Looked up from germline, CDR1 is SGHRS and CDR2 is YFSETQ. Trimming cost V 4 bases and J 4 bases, with 15 bases left between them. CDR3 coding DNA: TGCGCCAGCAGCGAAACAGGGTATGACGGAAACACCATATATTTT. Protein: CASSETGYDGNTIYF. The full variable domain, completed using reference TRBV5-1 and TRBJ1-3, is KAGVTQTPRYLIKTRGQQVTLSCSPISGHRSVSWYQQTPGQGLQFLFEYFSETQRNKGNFPGRFSGRQFSNSRSEMNVSTLELGDSALYLCASSETGYDGNTIYFGEGSWLTVV.

J is TRBJ1-5 and V is TRBV18; D might be TRBD1 (5 bases). V was trimmed by 3 bases and J by 0 bases, leaving 6 bases between them. Germline CDR1 and CDR2: KGHSH and LQKENI. The CDR3 is 14 amino acids. The DNA of the CDR3 is TGTGCCAGCTCACCTCAGGGTAGCAATCAGCCCCAGCATTTT. It encodes CASSPQGSNQPQHF.

The chain carries TRBV30 and TRBJ2-5; 11 nucleotides match TRBD1. The CDR3 totals 15 residues. J gave up 5 bases and V 2 bases, and 7 bases lay outside the gene matches. Germline V CDR1 and CDR2: GTSNPN, SVGIG (reference sequence). The CDR3 DNA reads as TGTGCCTGGAGTACGGGACAGGGGGGAAGGGAGACCCAGTACTTC. Encoded protein: CAWSTGQGGRETQYF.

The gene calls are TRBV11-1 and TRBJ2-7; TRBD2 matches at 8 bases. J was trimmed by 3 bases and V by 2 bases; bases with no gene match: 3. Germline CDR1 and CDR2: SGHAT and FQDESV (reference sequence). The CDR3 runs 14 residues. For the CDR3, the DNA is TGTGCCAGCAGCTTACCGGGAGGGGGCTACGAGCAGTACTTC. Translated, it gives CASSLPGGGYEQYF.

This clone was detected only a few times. This chain links TRBV19 with TRBJ1-1, with D unclear. Deletions cut 8 bases from V and 5 bases from J, with 9 bases between. In germline, CDR1 is LNHDA, CDR2 SQIVND (reference sequence). CDR3 size: 11 residues. CDR3 DNA sequence: TGTGCCAGTCTAAGGTGGACTGAAGCTTTCTTT. Translating gives CASLRWTEAFF. Variable domain in full (rest from reference TRBV19 and TRBJ1-1): DGGITQSPKYLFRKEGQNVTLSCEQNLNHDAMYWYRQDPGQGLRLIYYSQIVNDFQKGDIAEGYSVSREKKESFPLTVTSAQKNPTAFYLCASLRWTEAFFGQGTRLTVV.

The rearrangement uses TRBV19 and TRBJ1-2; perhaps TRBD1 as D (5 bases). Trimming removed 3 bases from V and 2 bases from J, with 10 bases in between. Germline lookup yields CDR1 LNHDA and CDR2 SQIVND (reference sequence). CDR3 length: 14 amino acids. For the CDR3, the DNA is TGTGCCAGTAGTATCCAGGGAACAAACTATGGCTACACCTTC. Protein sequence: CASSIQGTNYGYTF.

The CDR3 DNA follows: TGTGCCAGCAGCCCAGGACTAGCGGGCTACAATGAGCAGTTCTTC. This sequence encodes CASSPGLAGYNEQFF. The chain links TRBV11-1 to TRBJ2-1; the match to TRBD2 covers 11 bases. Germline CDR1 reads SGHAT; CDR2 reads FQDESV (reference sequence). V lost 5 bases and J lost 3; bases outside the gene matches: 3. The CDR3 is 15 amino acids. Full variable domain (missing parts from reference TRBV11-1 and TRBJ2-1): EAEVAQSPRYKITEKSQAVAFWCDPISGHATLYWYRQILGQGPELLVQFQDESVVDDSQLPKDRFSAERLKGVDSTLKIQPAELGDSAMYLCASSPGLAGYNEQFFGPGTRLTVL.

The chain links TRBV2 to TRBJ2-3, with 12 positions matching TRBD2. V trimming: 1 base; J trimming: 4 bases; junction bases outside the gene matches: 9. Germline CDR1 is SNHLY and CDR2 is FYNNEI. CDR3 length equals 18 residues. The CDR3 loop reads CASSEEVASGGGPDTQYF. In DNA form, the CDR3 reads TGTGCCAGCAGTGAAGAGGTGGCTAGCGGGGGGGGACCAGATACGCAGTATTTT.

The chain combines TRBV5-1 with TRBJ2-7; D remains unclear. Germline V CDR1 and CDR2: SGHRS, YFSETQ. V was trimmed by 0 bases and J by 0 bases, leaving 13 bases between them. There are 16 residues in the CDR3. This CDR3 reads CASSLDPAPSSYEQYF. In nucleotides, the CDR3 is TGCGCCAGCAGCTTGGACCCAGCGCCGAGCTCCTACGAGCAGTACTTC.

This chain joins TRBV15 and TRBJ2-1, with 7 nucleotides matching TRBD1. The junction had 11 bases not matched to a gene; V was cut back by 8 bases and J by 10 bases. The CDR3 runs 13 residues. Germline V gene sequence: CDR1 LNHNV, CDR2 YYDKDF (reference sequence). CDR3 nucleotides: TGTGCCACCGCTGAGGACAGGTCCTTCGAGCAGTTCTTC. Translation gives CATAEDRSFEQFF.

The chain uses TRBV18 and TRBJ1-1; D gene uncertain. The germline V and J ends were trimmed by 1 base and 3 bases, with 9 bases remaining between them. Germline CDR1 is KGHSH and CDR2 is LQKENI. CDR3 size: 14 residues. Here the CDR3 reads CASSPLSRDTEAFF. CDR3 nucleotide sequence: TGTGCCAGCTCACCACTATCTCGGGACACTGAAGCTTTCTTT.